This T cell receptor (beta chain) was identified during a study of blood T cell repertoires in COVID-19. Background on the study: PBMCs, B-cell-depleted T cells, or T cells provided the cDNA or gDNA that made up the material.

In the authors' methods: Cell counts per sample came from amplifying reference gene primers. The table came from immunoSEQ multiplex PCR; TCRdb's copy has only in-frame clones and leaves some out. D and trimming were read from the DNA, whereas the V and J calls and clone size are those reported in that table. The sample shows some 240,000 clones, roughly 80% of them seen only once. CDR1 is MRHNA and CDR2 is SNTAGT in the germline V gene. This CDR3 has 18 amino acids. V shed 1 base, J shed 7 bases, and the junction held 11 bases outside the gene matches. The sequencing input was peripheral blood. V usage is TRBV6-4 and J usage is TRBJ1-5, with TRBD1 matching over 12 bases. This receptor was taken from a woman over 75 with acute or convalescent COVID-19. The CDR3 here is CASSDFPGQGATYQPQHF. DNA of the CDR3: TGTGCCAGCAGTGACTTTCCGGGACAGGGGGCAACGTACCAGCCCCAGCATTTT.